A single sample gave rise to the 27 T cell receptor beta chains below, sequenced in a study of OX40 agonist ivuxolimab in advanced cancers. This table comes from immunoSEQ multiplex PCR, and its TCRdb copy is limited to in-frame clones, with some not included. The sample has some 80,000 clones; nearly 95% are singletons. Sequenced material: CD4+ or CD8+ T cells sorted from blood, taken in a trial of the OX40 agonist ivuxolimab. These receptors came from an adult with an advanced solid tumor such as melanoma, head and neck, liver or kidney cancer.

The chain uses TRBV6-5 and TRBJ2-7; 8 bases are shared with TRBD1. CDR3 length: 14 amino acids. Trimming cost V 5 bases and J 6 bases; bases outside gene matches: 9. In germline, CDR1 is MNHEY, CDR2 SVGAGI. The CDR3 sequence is CASSEGSGGTEQYF. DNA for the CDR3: TGTGCCAGCAGTGAAGGGTCAGGGGGCACCGAGCAGTACTTC.

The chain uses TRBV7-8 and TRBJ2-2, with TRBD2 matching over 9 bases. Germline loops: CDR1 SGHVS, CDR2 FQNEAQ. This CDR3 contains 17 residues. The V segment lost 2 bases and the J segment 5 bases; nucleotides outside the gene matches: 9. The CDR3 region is CASSLPPGGRGTGELFF. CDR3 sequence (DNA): TGTGCCAGCAGCTTACCCCCTGGCGGGAGGGGGACCGGGGAGCTGTTTTTT.

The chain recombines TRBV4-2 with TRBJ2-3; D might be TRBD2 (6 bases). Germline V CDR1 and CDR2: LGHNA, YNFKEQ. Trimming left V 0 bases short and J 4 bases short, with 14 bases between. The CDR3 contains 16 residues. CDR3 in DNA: TGTGCCAGCAGCCAAGATCGGTGGACTACGGCAGATACGCAGTATTTT. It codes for CASSQDRWTTADTQYF.

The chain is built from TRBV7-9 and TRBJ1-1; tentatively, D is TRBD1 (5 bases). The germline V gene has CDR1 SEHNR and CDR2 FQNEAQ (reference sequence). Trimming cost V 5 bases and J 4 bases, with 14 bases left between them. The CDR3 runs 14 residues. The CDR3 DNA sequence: TGTGCCAGCAGCATGGACAACGGCGTCACTGAAGCTTTCTTT. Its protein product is CASSMDNGVTEAFF.

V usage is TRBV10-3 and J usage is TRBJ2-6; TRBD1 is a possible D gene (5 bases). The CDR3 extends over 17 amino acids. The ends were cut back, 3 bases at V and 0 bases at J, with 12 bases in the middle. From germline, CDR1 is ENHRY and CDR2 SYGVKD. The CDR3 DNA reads TGTGCCATCAGTGAAGGGGAAACGGGCTCTGGGGCCAACGTCCTGACTTTC. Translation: CAISEGETGSGANVLTF.

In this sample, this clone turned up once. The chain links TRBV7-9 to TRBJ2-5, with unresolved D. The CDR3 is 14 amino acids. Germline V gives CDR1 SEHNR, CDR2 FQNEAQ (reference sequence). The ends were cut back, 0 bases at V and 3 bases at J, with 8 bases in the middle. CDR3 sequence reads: CASSLADGEETQYF. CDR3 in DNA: TGTGCCAGCAGCTTAGCGGACGGAGAAGAGACCCAGTACTTC.

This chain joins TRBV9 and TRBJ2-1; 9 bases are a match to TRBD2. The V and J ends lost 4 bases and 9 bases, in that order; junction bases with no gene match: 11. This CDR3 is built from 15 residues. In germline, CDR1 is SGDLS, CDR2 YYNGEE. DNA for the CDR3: TGTGCCAGCAGCCCTTGGCGGGAGGGCCTAAGTGAGCAGTTCTTC. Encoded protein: CASSPWREGLSEQFF.

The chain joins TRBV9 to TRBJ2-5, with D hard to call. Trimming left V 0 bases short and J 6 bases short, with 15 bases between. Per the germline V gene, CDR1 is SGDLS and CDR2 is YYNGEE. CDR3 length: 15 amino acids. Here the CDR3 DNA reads TGTGCCAGCAGCGTAGATAACCGAATACAAAAGACCCAGTACTTC. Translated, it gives CASSVDNRIQKTQYF.

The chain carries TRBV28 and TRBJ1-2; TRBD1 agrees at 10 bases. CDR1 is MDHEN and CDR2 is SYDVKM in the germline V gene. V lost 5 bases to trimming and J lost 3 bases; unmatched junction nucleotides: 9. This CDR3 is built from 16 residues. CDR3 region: CASSGPGDRGYYGYTF. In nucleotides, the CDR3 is TGTGCCAGCAGTGGCCCGGGGGACAGGGGATACTATGGCTACACCTTC.

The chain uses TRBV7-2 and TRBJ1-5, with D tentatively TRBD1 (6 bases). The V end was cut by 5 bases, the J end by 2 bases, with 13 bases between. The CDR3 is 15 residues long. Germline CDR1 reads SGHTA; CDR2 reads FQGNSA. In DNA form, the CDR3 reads TGTGCCAGCAGCCCGAGGGGGGTTGGCAATCAGCCCCAGCATTTT. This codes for CASSPRGVGNQPQHF.

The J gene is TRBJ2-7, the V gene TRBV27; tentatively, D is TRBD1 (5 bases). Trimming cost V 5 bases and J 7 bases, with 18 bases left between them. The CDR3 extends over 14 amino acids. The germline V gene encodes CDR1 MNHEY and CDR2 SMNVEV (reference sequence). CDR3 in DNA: TGTGCCAGCAGTCTAACAGGACCCCTTTGGGAGCAGTACTTC. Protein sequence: CASSLTGPLWEQYF.

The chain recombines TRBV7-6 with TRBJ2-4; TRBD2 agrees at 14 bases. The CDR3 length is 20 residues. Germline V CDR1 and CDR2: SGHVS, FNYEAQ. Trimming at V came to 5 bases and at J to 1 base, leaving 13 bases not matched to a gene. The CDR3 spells CASSPGSRTSGGNAKNIQYF. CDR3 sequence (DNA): TGTGCCAGCAGCCCAGGATCCCGGACTAGCGGGGGGAATGCCAAAAACATTCAGTACTTC. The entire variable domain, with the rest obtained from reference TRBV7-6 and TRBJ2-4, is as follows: GAGVSQSPRYKVTKRGQDVALRCDPISGHVSLYWYRQALGQGPEFLTYFNYEAQQDKSGLPNDRFSAERPEGSISTLTIQRTEQRDSAMYRCASSPGSRTSGGNAKNIQYFGAGTRLSVL.

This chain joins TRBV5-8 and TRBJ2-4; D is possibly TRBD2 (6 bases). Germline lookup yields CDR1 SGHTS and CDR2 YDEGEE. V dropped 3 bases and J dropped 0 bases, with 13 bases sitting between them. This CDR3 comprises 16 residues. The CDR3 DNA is TGTGCCAGCAGCTCTAGGAGGGGTTTAGCCAAAAACATTCAGTACTTC. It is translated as CASSSRRGLAKNIQYF.

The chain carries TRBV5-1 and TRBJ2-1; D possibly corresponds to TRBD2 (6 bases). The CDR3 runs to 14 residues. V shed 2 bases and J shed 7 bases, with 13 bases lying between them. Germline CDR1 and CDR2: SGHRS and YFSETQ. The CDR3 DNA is TGCGCCAGCAGCTTCGGGACTGCCCAAAATGAGCAGTTCTTC. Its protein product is CASSFGTAQNEQFF.

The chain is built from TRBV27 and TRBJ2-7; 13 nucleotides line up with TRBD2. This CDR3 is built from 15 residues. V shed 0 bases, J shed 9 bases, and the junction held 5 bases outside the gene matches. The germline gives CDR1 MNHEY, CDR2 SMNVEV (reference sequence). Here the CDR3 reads CASSLSRLAGGWQYF. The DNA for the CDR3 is TGTGCCAGCAGTTTATCGAGACTAGCGGGGGGTTGGCAGTACTTC.

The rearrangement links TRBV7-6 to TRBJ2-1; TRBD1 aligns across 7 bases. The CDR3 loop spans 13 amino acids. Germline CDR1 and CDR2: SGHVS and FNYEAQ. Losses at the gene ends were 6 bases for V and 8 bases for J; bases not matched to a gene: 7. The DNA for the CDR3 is TGTGCCAGCAGACGAGAGGGGGCCGATGAGCAGTTCTTC. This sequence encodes CASRREGADEQFF.

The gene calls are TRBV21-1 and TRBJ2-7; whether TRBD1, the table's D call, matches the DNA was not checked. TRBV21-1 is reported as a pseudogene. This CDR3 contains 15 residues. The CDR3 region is CASSRAGTGFYEQYF. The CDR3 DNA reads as TGTGCCAGCAGTCGCGCCGGGACAGGGTTTTACGAGCAGTACTTC.

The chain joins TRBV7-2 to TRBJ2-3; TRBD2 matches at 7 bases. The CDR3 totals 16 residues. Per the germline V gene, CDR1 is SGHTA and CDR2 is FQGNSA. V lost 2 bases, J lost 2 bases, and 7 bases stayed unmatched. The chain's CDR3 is CASSLRTGGLTDTQYF. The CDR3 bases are TGTGCCAGCAGCTTAAGAACGGGGGGACTCACAGATACGCAGTATTTT.

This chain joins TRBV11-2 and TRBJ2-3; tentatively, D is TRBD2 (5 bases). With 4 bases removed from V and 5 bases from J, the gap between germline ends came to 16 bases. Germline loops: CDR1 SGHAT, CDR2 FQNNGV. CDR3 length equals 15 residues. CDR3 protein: CASSSDYLGGDTQYF. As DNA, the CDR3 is TGTGCCAGCAGCTCCGACTATCTCGGTGGAGATACGCAGTATTTT.

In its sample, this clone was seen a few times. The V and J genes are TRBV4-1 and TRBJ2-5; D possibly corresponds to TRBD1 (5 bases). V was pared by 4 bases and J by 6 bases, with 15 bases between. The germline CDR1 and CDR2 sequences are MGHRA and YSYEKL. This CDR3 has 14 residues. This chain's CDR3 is CASSPQGEGKTQYF. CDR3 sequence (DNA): TGCGCCAGCAGCCCCCAGGGTGAAGGGAAGACCCAGTACTTC.

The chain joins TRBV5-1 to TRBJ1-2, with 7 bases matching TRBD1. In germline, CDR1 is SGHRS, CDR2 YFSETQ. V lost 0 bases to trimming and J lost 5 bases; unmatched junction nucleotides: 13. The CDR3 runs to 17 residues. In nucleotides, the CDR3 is TGCGCCAGCAGCTTGGCCCCTGACAGGGCGAGAAGGTATGGCTACACCTTC. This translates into CASSLAPDRARRYGYTF.

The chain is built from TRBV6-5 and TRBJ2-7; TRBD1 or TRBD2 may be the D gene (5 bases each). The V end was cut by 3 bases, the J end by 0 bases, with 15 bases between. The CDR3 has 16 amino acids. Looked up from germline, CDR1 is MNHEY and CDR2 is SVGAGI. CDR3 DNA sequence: TGTGCCAGCAGTTATGGGGCGGGCAGGAGCTCCTACGAGCAGTACTTC. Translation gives CASSYGAGRSSYEQYF.

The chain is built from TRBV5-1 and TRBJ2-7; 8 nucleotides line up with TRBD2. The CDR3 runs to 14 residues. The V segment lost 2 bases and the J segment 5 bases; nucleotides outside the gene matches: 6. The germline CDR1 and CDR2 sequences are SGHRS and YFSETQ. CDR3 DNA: TGCGCCAGCAGCTTTGGGCGGGGGGTACACGAGCAGTACTTC. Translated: CASSFGRGVHEQYF.

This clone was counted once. The CDR3 nucleotides are TGCAGCGTTGAAGACGACAGGGGACTTTACAATGAGCAGTTCTTC. It is translated as CSVEDDRGLYNEQFF. V is TRBV29-1 and J is TRBJ2-1; 8 bases align to TRBD1. CDR1 and CDR2 (germline): SQVTM, ANQGSEA. This CDR3 spans 15 amino acids. J lost 4 bases, V lost 0 bases, and 5 bases had no gene match.

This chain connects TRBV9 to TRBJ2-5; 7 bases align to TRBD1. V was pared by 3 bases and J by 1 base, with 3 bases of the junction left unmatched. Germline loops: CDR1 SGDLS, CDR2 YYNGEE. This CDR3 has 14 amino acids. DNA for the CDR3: TGTGCCAGCAGCGAGGGACAGATCCAAGAGACCCAGTACTTC. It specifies CASSEGQIQETQYF.

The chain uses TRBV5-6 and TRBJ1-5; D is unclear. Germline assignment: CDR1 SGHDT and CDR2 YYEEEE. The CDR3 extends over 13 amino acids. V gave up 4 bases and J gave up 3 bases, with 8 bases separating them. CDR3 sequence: CASSTTPNQPQHF. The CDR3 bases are TGTGCCAGCAGCACAACCCCCAATCAGCCCCAGCATTTT. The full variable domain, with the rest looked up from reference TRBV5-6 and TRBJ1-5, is DAGVTQSPTHLIKTRGQQVTLRCSPKSGHDTVSWYQQALGQGPQFIFQYYEEEERQRGNFPDRFSGHQFPNYSSELNVNALLLGDSALYLCASSTTPNQPQHFGDGTRLSIL.

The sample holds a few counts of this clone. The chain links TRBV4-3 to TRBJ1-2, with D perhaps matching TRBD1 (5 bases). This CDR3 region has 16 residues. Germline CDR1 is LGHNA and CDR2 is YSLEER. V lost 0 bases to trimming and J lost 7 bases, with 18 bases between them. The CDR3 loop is CASSQDLVQELFGYTF. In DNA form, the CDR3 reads TGCGCCAGCAGCCAAGATTTGGTACAGGAGCTCTTTGGCTACACCTTC.